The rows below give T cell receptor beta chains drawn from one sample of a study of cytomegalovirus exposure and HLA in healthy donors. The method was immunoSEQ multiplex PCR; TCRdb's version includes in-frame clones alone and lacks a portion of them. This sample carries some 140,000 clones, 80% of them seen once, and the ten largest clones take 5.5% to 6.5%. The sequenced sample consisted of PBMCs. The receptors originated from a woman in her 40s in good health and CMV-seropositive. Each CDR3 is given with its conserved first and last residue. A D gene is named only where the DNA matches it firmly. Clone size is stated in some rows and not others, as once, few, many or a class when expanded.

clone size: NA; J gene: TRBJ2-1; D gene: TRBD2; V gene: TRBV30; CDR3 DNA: TGTGCCTGGAATTTGGCGGGAGAGTCAAATGAGCAGTTCTTC; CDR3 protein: CAWNLAGESNEQFF
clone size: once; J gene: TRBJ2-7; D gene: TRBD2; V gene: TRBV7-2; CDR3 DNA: TGTGCCAGCAGCCCTCCGGGACTAGCGGGAGGTCGGGCCGAGCAGTACTTC; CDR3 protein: CASSPPGLAGGRAEQYF
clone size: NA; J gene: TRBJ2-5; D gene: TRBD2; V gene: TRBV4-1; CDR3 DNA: TGCGCCAGCAGCCCAACGGCGGGAGCCCAAGAGACCCAGTACTTC; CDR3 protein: CASSPTAGAQETQYF
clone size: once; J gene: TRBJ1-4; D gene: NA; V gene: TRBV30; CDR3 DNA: TGTGCCTGGAGTGTCACCACTCCCTTAAATGAAAAACTGTTTTTT; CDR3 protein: CAWSVTTPLNEKLFF
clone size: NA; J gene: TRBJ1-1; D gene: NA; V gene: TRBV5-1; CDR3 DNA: TGCGCCAGCAGCTTGGGGGGCATCACTGAAGCTTTCTTT; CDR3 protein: CASSLGGITEAFF
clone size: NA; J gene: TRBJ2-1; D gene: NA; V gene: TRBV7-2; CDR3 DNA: TGTGCCAGCAGCTTAGGTCTTTACAATGAGCAGTTCTTC; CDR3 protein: CASSLGLYNEQFF
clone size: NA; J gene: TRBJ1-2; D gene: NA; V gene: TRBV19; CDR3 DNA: TGTGCCAGTAGTATGTGGGGAGAGGACTATGGCTACACCTTC; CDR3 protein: CASSMWGEDYGYTF
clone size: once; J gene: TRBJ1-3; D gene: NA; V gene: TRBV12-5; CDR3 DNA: TGTGCTAGTGGTTTCGGACTTTCTGGAAACACCATATATTTT; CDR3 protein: CASGFGLSGNTIYF
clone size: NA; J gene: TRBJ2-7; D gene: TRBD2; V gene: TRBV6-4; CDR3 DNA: TGTGCCAGCAGGGGGGGGACTAGCGGGAGTTTTCGGGTCTACGAGCAGTACTTC; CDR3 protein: CASRGGTSGSFRVYEQYF
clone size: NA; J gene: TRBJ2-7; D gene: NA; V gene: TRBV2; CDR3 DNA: TGTGCCAGCAGCCGGTACTCCGAGCAGTACTTC; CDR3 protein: CASSRYSEQYF
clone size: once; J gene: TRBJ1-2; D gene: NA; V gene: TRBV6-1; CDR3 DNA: TGTGCCAGCAGTGAATCCTACGGCTATGGCTACACCTTC; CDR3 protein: CASSESYGYGYTF
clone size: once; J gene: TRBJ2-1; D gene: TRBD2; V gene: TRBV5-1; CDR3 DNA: TGCGCCAGCAGCTTGGCCGAGGGACTAGTGAACAATGAGCAGTTCTTC; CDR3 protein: CASSLAEGLVNNEQFF
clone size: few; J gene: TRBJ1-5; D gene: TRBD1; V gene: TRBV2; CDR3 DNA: TGTGCCAGCAGCAGGGACAGGGGCAATCAGCCCCAGCATTTT; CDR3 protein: CASSRDRGNQPQHF
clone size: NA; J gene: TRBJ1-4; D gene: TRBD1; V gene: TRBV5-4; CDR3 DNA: TGTGCCAGCAGCTCCGACAGGGGCAGTGGTGAAAAACTGTTTTTT; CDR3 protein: CASSSDRGSGEKLFF
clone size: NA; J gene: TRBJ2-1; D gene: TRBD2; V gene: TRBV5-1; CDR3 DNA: TGCGCCAGCAGCTTGGGGACTAGCAAGTACAATGAGCAGTTCTTC; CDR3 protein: CASSLGTSKYNEQFF
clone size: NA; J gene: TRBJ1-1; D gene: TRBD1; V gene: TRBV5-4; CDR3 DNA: TGTGCCAGCAGCGTAAAACCTCAGGGGGCCCTCACTGAAGCTTTCTTT; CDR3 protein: CASSVKPQGALTEAFF
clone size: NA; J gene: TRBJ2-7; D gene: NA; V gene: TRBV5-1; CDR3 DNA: TGCGCCAGCAGCTTGACAGGCACTTACGAGCAGTACTTC; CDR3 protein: CASSLTGTYEQYF
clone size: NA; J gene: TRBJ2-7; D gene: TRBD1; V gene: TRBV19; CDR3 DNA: TGTGCCAGTAGTCCCAGGACAGGGGGTTACGAGCAGTACTTC; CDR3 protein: CASSPRTGGYEQYF
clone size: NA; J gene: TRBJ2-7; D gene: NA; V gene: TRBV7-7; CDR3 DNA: TGTGCTAGCAGCTTGTTCCAGGGCTACGAGCAGTACTTC; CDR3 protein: CASSLFQGYEQYF
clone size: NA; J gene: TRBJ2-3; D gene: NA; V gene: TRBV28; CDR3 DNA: TGTGCCAGCAGTGTTTCCGGGGGGCAGTATTTT; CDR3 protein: CASSVSGGQYF